This TCR beta chain was observed in a study of blood T cell repertoires in COVID-19. Study overall: Some COVID-19 samples were acute and others convalescent; all came from the United States, Italy and Spain. T cells, B-cell-depleted T cells, or PBMCs provided the cDNA or gDNA that served as material.

Patients in Seattle were enrolled during active infection, then followed longitudinally. Authors' methods: The assay estimated nucleated cells by amplifying reference gene primers. Sequenced by immunoSEQ multiplex PCR; TCRdb stores in-frame clones only, minus some. V and J calls and clone size come straight from that table; D and trimming were deduced from the DNA. Among some 290,000 clones listed, roughly 90% were seen once. The sequence was collected from a woman in her thirties with COVID-19, enrolled during active disease. Sequenced input: peripheral blood.

CDR3 sequence (DNA): TGTGCCAGCAGGGCAGGGGAAAATCAGCCCCAGCATTTT. This translates into CASRAGENQPQHF. This chain joins TRBV6-5 and TRBJ1-5; TRBD1 might be the D (6 bases). V lost 6 bases and J 4 bases, leaving 10 bases between the germline ends. The CDR3 is 13 amino acids. Germline values: CDR1 MNHEY, CDR2 SVGAGI.